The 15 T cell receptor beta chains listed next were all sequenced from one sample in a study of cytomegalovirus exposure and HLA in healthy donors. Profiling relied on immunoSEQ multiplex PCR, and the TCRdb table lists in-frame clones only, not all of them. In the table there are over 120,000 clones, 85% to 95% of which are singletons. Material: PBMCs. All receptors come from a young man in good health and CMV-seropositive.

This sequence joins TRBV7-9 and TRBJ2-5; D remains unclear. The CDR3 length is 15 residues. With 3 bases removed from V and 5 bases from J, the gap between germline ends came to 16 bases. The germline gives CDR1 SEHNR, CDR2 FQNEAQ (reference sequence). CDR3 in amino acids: CASSLVPEVRETQYF. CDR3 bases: TGTGCCAGCAGCTTGGTTCCAGAGGTTAGGGAGACCCAGTACTTC.

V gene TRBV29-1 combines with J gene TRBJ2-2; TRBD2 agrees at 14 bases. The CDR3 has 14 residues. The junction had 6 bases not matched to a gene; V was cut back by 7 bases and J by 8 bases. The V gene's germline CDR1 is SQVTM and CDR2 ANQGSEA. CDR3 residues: CSAGLAGAAGELFF. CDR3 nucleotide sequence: TGCAGCGCGGGACTAGCGGGAGCGGCGGGGGAGCTGTTTTTT.

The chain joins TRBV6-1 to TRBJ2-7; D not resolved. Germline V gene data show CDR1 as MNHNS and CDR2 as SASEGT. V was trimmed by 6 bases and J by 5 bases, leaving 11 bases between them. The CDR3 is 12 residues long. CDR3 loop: CASSRVFDEQYF. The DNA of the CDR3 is TGTGCCAGCAGCCGGGTGTTTGACGAGCAGTACTTC.

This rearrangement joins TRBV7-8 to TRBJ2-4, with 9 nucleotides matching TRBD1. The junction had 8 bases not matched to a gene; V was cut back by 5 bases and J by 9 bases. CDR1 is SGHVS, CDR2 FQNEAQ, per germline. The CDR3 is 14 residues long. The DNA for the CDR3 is TGTGCCAGCAGCACCTACAGGGGGCTGGGCATTCAGTACTTC. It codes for CASSTYRGLGIQYF.

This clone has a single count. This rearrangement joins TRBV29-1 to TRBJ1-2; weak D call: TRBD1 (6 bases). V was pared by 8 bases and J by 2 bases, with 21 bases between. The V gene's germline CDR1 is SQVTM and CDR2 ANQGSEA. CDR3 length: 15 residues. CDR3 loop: CSTRHATGLNYGYTF. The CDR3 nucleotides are TGCAGCACCAGACACGCGACAGGTTTAAACTATGGCTACACCTTC. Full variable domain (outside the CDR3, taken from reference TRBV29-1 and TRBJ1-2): SAVISQKPSRDICQRGTSLTIQCQVDSQVTMMFWYRQQPGQSLTLIATANQGSEATYESGFVIDKFPISRPNLTFSTLTVSNMSPEDSSIYLCSTRHATGLNYGYTFGSGTRLTVV.

DNA for the CDR3: TGCGCCAGCAGCTTAACAGGCCTCTCCTACGAGCAGTACTTC. This translates into CASSLTGLSYEQYF. The gene calls are TRBV5-1 and TRBJ2-7, with a possible D match to TRBD1 (5 bases). V was cut by 2 bases and J by 0 bases, with 9 bases left in between. Germline assignment: CDR1 SGHRS and CDR2 YFSETQ. The CDR3 extends over 14 amino acids.

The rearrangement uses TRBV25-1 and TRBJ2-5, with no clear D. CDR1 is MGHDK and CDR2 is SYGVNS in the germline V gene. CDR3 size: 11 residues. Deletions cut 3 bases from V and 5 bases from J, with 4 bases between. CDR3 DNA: TGTGCCAGCAGTGATCGGGAGACCCAGTACTTC. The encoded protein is CASSDRETQYF.

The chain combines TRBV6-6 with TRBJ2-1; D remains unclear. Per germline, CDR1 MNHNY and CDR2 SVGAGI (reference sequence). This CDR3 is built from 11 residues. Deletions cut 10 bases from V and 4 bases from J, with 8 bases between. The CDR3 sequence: CATRLYNEQFF. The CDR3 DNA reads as TGTGCCACGCGACTTTACAATGAGCAGTTCTTC.

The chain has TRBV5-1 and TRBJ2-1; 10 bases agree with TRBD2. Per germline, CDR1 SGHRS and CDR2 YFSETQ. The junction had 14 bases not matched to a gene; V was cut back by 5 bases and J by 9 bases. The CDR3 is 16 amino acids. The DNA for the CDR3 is TGCGCCAGCAGACCCTTGACTAGCGGGCCCTTAGGTGAGCAGTTCTTC. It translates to CASRPLTSGPLGEQFF.

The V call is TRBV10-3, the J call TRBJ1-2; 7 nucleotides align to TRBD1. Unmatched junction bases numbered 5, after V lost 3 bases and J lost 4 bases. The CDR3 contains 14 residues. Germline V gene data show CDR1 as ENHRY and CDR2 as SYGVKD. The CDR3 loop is CAISEGDSGYGYTF. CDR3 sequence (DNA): TGTGCCATCAGTGAAGGGGACAGCGGCTATGGCTACACCTTC.

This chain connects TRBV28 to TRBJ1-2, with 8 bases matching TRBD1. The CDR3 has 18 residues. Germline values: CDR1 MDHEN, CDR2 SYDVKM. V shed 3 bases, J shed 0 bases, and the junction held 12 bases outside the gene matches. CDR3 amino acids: CASSFALGTGLTNYGYTF. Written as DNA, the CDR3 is TGTGCCAGCAGTTTTGCTCTCGGGACAGGCCTTACTAACTATGGCTACACCTTC.

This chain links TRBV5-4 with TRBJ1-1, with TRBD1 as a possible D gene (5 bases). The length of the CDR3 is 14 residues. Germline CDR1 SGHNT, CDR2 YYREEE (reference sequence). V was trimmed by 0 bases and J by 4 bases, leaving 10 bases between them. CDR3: CASSLGTTVTEAFF. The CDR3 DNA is TGTGCCAGCAGCTTGGGGACGACAGTCACTGAAGCTTTCTTT.

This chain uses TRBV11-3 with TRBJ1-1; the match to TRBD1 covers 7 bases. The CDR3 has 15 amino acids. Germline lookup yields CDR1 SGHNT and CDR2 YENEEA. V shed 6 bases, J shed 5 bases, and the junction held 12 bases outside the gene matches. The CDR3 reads CASRSEGQGVTEAFF. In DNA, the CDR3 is TGTGCCAGCAGGTCAGAGGGGCAGGGGGTGACTGAAGCTTTCTTT. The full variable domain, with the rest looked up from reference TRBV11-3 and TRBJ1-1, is EAGVVQSPRYKIIEKKQPVAFWCNPISGHNTLYWYLQNLGQGPELLIRYENEEAVDDSQLPKDRFSAERLKGVDSTLKIQPAELGDSAVYLCASRSEGQGVTEAFFGQGTRLTVV.

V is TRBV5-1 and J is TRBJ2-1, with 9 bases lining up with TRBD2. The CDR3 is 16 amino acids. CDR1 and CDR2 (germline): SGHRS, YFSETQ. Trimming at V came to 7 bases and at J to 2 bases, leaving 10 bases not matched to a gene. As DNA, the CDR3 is TGCGCCAGCTCTGAGGGGCGGGGGGGACCCTACAATGAGCAGTTCTTC. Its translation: CASSEGRGGPYNEQFF.

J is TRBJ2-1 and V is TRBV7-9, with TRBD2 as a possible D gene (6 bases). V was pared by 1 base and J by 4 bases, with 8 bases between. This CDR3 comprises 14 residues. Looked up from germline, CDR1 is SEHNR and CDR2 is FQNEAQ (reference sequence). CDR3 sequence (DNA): TGTGCCAGCAGCTTAGTTAGCGGATACAATGAGCAGTTCTTC. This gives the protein CASSLVSGYNEQFF. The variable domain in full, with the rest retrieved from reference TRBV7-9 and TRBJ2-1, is DTGVSQNPRHKITKRGQNVTFRCDPISEHNRLYWYRQTLGQGPEFLTYFQNEAQLEKSRLLSDRFSAERPKGSFSTLEIQRTEQGDSAMYLCASSLVSGYNEQFFGPGTRLTVL.